This TCR beta chain is drawn from a study of cytomegalovirus exposure and HLA in healthy donors (dated by TCRdb to 2016 to 2017). For the study in its entirety: A later analysis indicated that the 110 or so validation repertoires were generated on the platform also employed for the 700 or so repertoires of the first cohort. The study aimed to test whether cataloging public T cell receptors could reveal signatures of past pathogen exposure. In addition to the first cohort of approximately 670 subjects, a separate validation cohort of approximately 130 different subjects was used. To predict cytomegalovirus infection status, the study brought together high-throughput TCR immunosequencing, statistical association of individual TCRs with disease status, and machine learning. Summary of the overall study and its limitations: Most TCR sequences were seen in very few donors, while some public TCRs were found in many individuals. A few of the identified cytomegalovirus-associated TCR beta chains were confirmed in vitro to be specific for cytomegalovirus antigens. The study gave a list of 150 to 200 TCR beta chains associated with cytomegalovirus. In both the original and validation cohorts, the classifier was reported to diagnose cytomegalovirus status with high specificity and sensitivity. The authors suggested that the approach could potentially be extended to other disease states and immunological phenotypes. A later analysis had no HLA typing for the validation cohort, so co-occurrence there was scored across all 130 or so repertoires. A later analysis found that TCRs clustered in the first cohort also tended to co-occur in the 95 to 150 validation repertoires, with 94% of cluster scores above 0.

Donors formed part of the validation cohort, which comprised about 130 subjects and was distinct from the first cohort of 670 or so subjects. To prepare the library, the immunoSEQ multiplex PCR assay was applied. Per the authors' processing: To diagnose cytomegalovirus status from the catalog of TCR beta chain sequences, a statistical classification framework was built. The table was pulled from immuneACCESS by TCRdb, which kept in-frame rearrangements only. Such tables lose some clones; where checked, under half of the loss comes from unresolved V genes, and the rest has no known cause. The V and J calls and clone size come from that table; D and trimming were worked out from the DNA. For this sample the table gives 150,000 to 200,000 clones, of which approximately 96% were detected only once. The ten most abundant clones make up 0.89% of the sample. Reading from cysteine to phenylalanine, the CDR3 counts 15 amino acids. The entry retains the CDR3 DNA only, 45 bases that are in frame from base 1. The V end loses 3 bases and the J end loses 0 bases, and a stretch of 10 bases separates them. CDR1 and CDR2 are read off the germline V gene as ENHRY and SYGVKD.

Comments on this clone: Its cognate antigen has yet to be identified. Base qualities are not at hand, and no much larger clone is one base apart.

The specimen was PBMCs. This sequence uses TRBV10-3 and TRBJ2-3, with the D gene too uncertain to name. This TCR was sampled from a woman younger than 35 in good health and CMV-seronegative. The base sequence is TGTGCCATCAGTGATTTTAGCCTTAGCACAGATACGCAGTATTTT. This is translated as CAISDFSLSTDTQYF.